This T cell receptor beta chain stems from a study of naive and memory T cell subsets. The library had UMIs added by 3' ligation of an oligonucleotide to TCR cDNA. RNA was extracted from 2 to 3 ml of whole blood of healthy adults. Input was roughly 1 to 1000 ng of DNase-treated total RNA without cell sorting. Amplification of ligated cDNA took four PCR rounds with SP2 and nested alpha and beta constant primers. For blood and skin samples, reverse transcription used TCR alpha and beta constant primers. TCRdb itself ran the 5' RACE reads through MiXCR, one entry per CDR3 protein. In the table there are around 56,000 distinct CDR3 sequences, less than 10% of which are singletons. Concerning this clonotype itself: Its antigen is unidentified.

Study-wide results and caveats: Potentially, T cell activation and differentiation skew this RNA-based measurement.

Trimming stripped 6 bases from V and 4 bases from J, with 21 bases between. The germline gives CDR1 KGHSH, CDR2 LQKENI. The CDR3 is 16 residues long. V gene TRBV18 combines with J gene TRBJ1-2; D is possibly TRBD1 (6 bases). The source of this sequence is a female donor in good health. CDR3 sequence: CASSLMAGAEIYGYTF. For the CDR3, the DNA is TGTGCCAGCTCGCTTATGGCAGGGGCGGAAATCTATGGCTACACCTTC. Using reference TRBV18 and TRBJ1-2 for the parts outside the CDR3, the full variable domain is NAGVMQNPRHLVRRRGQEARLRCSPMKGHSHVYWYRQLPEEGLKFMVYLQKENIIDESGMPKERFSAEFPKEGPSILRIQQVVRGDSAAYFCASSLMAGAEIYGYTFGSGTRLTVV.